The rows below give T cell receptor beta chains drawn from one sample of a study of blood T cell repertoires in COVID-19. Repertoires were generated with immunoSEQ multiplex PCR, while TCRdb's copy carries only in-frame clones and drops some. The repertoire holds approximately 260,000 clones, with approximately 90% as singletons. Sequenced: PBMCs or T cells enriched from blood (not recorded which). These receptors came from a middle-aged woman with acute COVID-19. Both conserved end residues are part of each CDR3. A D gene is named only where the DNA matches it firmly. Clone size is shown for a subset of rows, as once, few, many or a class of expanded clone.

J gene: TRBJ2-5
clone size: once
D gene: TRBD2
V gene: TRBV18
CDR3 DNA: TGTGCCAGCTCACCTTCCGGGACTAGCGGGATTGAGACCCAGTACTTC
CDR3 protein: CASSPSGTSGIETQYF

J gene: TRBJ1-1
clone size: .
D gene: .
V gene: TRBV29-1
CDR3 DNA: TGCAGCGGCCGAATATACCGGCAGGCCGAAGCTTTCTTT
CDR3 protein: CSGRIYRQAEAFF

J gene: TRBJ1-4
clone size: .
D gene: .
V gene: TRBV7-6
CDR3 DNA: TGTGCCAGCAGCCCGAGTGGTGGTGAAAAACTGTTTTTT
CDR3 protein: CASSPSGGEKLFF

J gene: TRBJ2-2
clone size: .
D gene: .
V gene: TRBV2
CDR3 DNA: TGTGCCAGCAGGCGGGACAGCCGCACCGGGGAGCTGTTTTTT
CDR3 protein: CASRRDSRTGELFF

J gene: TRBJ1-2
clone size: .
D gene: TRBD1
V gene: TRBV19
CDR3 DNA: TGTGCCAGTAGTATGGGGACAGCTAACTATGGCTACACCTTC
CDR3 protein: CASSMGTANYGYTF

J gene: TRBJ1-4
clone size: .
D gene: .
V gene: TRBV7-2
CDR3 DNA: TGTGCCAGCAGCGCGTGGGGGGGGAAACTGTTTTTT
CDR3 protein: CASSAWGGKLFF

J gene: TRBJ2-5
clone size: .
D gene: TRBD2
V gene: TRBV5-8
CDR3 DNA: TGTGCCAGCAGCTTCCTCGGGACTAGCCTGGAGGAGACCCAGTACTTC
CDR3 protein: CASSFLGTSLEETQYF

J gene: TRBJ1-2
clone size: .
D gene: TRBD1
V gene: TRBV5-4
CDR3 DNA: TGTGCCAGCAGTTTGCCGGGACAGGGGGTATACGGCTATGGCTACACCTTC
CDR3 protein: CASSLPGQGVYGYGYTF

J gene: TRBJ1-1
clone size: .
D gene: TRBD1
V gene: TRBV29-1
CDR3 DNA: TGCAGCGTGGAGGGACAGGCAAGCCCTGAAGCTTTCTTT
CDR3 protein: CSVEGQASPEAFF

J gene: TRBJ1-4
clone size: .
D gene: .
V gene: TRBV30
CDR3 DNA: TGTGCCTGGAGATCCCCGGGAGCCGGGGAAAAACTGTTTTTT
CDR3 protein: CAWRSPGAGEKLFF

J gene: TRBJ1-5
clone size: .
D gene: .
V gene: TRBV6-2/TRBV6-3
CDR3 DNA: TGTGCCAGCAGTGGTTGGGCAGGCAATCAGCCCCAGCATTTT
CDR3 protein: CASSGWAGNQPQHF